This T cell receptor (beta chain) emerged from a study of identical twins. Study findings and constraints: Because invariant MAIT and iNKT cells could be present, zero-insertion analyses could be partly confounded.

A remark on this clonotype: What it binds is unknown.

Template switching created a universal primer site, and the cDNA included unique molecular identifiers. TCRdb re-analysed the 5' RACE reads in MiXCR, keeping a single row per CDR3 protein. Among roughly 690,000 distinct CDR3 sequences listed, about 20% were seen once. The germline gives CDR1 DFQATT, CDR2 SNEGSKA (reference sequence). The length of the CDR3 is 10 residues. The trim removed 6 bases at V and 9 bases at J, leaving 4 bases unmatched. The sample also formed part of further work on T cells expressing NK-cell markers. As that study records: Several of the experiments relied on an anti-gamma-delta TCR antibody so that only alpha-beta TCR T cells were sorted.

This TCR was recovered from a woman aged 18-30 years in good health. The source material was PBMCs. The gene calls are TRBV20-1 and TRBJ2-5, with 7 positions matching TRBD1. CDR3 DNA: TGCAGTGCGCGCGACAGGGCCCAGTACTTC. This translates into CSARDRAQYF.